The entry below describes one TCR beta chain. What it binds is not known. One junction end disagrees with the germline gene, perhaps due to a read error. CDR3 length equals 14 residues. CDR1 and CDR2 (germline): ENHRY, SYGVKD. This specimen comes from a study of CD8+CD57+ T cells in acquired aplastic anemia. Overall study: When averaged, DNA from sorted CD4+ and CD8+ cells came to about 3 ug.

General study findings and limits: Patients and controls had in common twenty-nine CD8+ CDR3 sequences. Significance was not reached for CD8+ Simpson's diversity between patients and controls.

Profiling that covered TCR beta VDJ and CDR3 relied on genomic DNA as its template. TCRdb recomputed calls from the reads with MiXCR, one row per CDR3 protein. The table records more than 150,000 distinct CDR3 sequences, about 47% of them present only once. The sequenced sample consisted of sorted CD4+, CD8+, or CD8+CD57+ T cells (not recorded which) from PBMCs. The receptor's source is a human donor in good health. V usage is TRBV10-3 and J usage is TRBJ2-1; the match to TRBD2 covers 8 bases. The CDR3 loop is CASSERGWSNEQFF. CDR3 nucleotides: TGTGCCAGCAGTGAGCGGGGGTGGAGTAATGAGCAGTTCTTC.